This is a list of T cell receptor beta chains from one sample in a study of identical twins. MiXCR was run by TCRdb on the 5' RACE reads, yielding one entry per CDR3 protein. Here the sample spans hundreds of thousands of distinct CDR3 sequences, approximately 9% being singletons. Material for sequencing was memory (CD45RO+) T cells sorted from blood. These receptors all stem from a woman between 18 and 30 years old in good health. Each CDR3 is given with its conserved first and last residue. A D gene is named only where the DNA matches it firmly. Some rows mark clone size as missing; the rest say once, few, many or name a class of expanded clone.

>.|TRBV12-3/TRBV12-4|few|TRBJ1-2
TGTGCCAGCAGTTTTCAAGGGAACTATGGCTACACCTTC
CASSFQGNYGYTF
>.|TRBV4-2|few|TRBJ2-7
TGTGCCAGCAGCCAAGGCCTCAGGGAAACATCCGAGCAGTACTTC
CASSQGLRETSEQYF
>.|TRBV5-1|.|TRBJ2-1
TGCGCCAGCAGCTTGTCCTCAGGGTTGAATGAGCAGTTCTTC
CASSLSSGLNEQFF
>.|TRBV5-1|few|TRBJ2-1
TGCGCCAGCAGCCCGGGGGTCCTAGCCGAGGATGAGCAGTTCTTC
CASSPGVLAEDEQFF
>.|TRBV6-5|.|TRBJ1-2
TGTGCCAGCAGTTACTCGGGCTCCCCTGGCTACACCTTC
CASSYSGSPGYTF
>TRBD2|TRBV29-1|few|TRBJ2-1
TGCAGCGCCTCTAGCGGTAACTCCTACAATGAGCAGTTCTTC
CSASSGNSYNEQFF
>.|TRBV20-1|.|TRBJ2-1
TGCAGTGCTAGAAATATAGGGAGGAGCTCCTACAATGAGCAGTTCTTC
CSARNIGRSSYNEQFF
>TRBD1|TRBV29-1|few|TRBJ1-1
TGCAGCGTTGCAGGGGGCCTGAACACTGAAGCTTTCTTT
CSVAGGLNTEAFF
>.|TRBV20-1|many|TRBJ1-1
TGCAGTGCTAGTACCCCGAACACTGAAGCTTTCTTT
CSASTPNTEAFF
>TRBD1|TRBV4-1|many|TRBJ1-1
TGCGCCAGCAGCCGACAGGGGGAAGGGAACACTGAAGCTTTCTTT
CASSRQGEGNTEAFF
>.|TRBV12-3/TRBV12-4|many|TRBJ2-6
TGTGCCAGCAGCTACGACGCGTCCTCTGGGGCCAACGTCCTGACTTTC
CASSYDASSGANVLTF
>.|TRBV9|few|TRBJ2-5
TGTGCCAGCAGCGGTCGGGAGCTGGAGACCCAGTACTTC
CASSGRELETQYF
>.|TRBV4-1|.|TRBJ1-1
TGCGCCAGCAGCCAAGCGGTACAGAGTTCGAACACTGAAGCTTTCTTT
CASSQAVQSSNTEAFF
>.|TRBV5-1|many|TRBJ1-2
TGCGCCAGCAGCCCGTCGGACACCTTCCGCTATGGCTACACCTTC
CASSPSDTFRYGYTF
>.|TRBV30|few|TRBJ2-1
TGTGCCTGGAGTGTCCGGGATAATGAGCAGTTCTTC
CAWSVRDNEQFF
>.|TRBV6-1|.|TRBJ1-2
TGTGCCAGCAGCACAGGAGACGGGCCCAGCGGCTACACCTTC
CASSTGDGPSGYTF
>.|TRBV6-2/TRBV6-3|few|TRBJ2-2
TGTGCCAGCAGTTACTCGAGTGGGACCTACACCGGGGAGCTGTTTTTT
CASSYSSGTYTGELFF
>TRBD2|TRBV20-1|few|TRBJ2-7
TGCAGTGCTAGACGGACTAGCGGGAGCTACGAGCAGTACTTC
CSARRTSGSYEQYF
>.|TRBV15|few|TRBJ1-5
TGTGCCACCAGCAGAGCTTCAGGGATCCAGGATCAGCCCCAGCATTTT
CATSRASGIQDQPQHF
>.|TRBV11-2|.|TRBJ2-2
TGTGCCAGCAGCCTCAGGGGCCCTAGAGGTTCCGGGGAGCTGTTTTTT
CASSLRGPRGSGELFF
>.|TRBV18|few|TRBJ2-7
TGTGCCAGCTCATTACGAAGTGGGAACCACGAGCAGTACTTC
CASSLRSGNHEQYF
>.|TRBV7-6|.|TRBJ2-2
TGTGCCAGCAGCTTAACCAGGCTGGGGGACACCGGGGAGCTGTTTTTT
CASSLTRLGDTGELFF
>.|TRBV7-2|.|TRBJ2-7
TGTGCCAGCAGCTTAGGGAGCGACCGACTACCTCAGTACTTC
CASSLGSDRLPQYF
>.|TRBV20-1|few|TRBJ2-1
TGCAGTGCTAGATCCCCTCTGGTCAATGAGCAGTTCTTC
CSARSPLVNEQFF
>TRBD2|TRBV11-2|few|TRBJ2-1
TGTGCCAGCAGCTTAGAGCCTAGCGGACACAATGAGCAGTTCTTC
CASSLEPSGHNEQFF
>.|TRBV6-5|few|TRBJ1-6
TGTGCCAGCAGTTACGGGGGGATGGAGCCCTCCTATAATTCACCCCTCCACTTT
CASSYGGMEPSYNSPLHF
>.|TRBV10-1|once|TRBJ2-4
TGCGCCAGCAGTGAGGGAGGCAAAAACATTCAGTACTTC
CASSEGGKNIQYF
>TRBD2|TRBV20-1|few|TRBJ2-3
TGCAGTGCTCCTCCCAGCGGGGGGTTTCACGATACGCAGTATTTT
CSAPPSGGFHDTQYF
>.|TRBV5-4|.|TRBJ2-3
TGTGCCATGTACAGGGCCCCCAGCACAGATACGCAGTATTTT
CAMYRAPSTDTQYF
>.|TRBV7-6|.|TRBJ2-2
TGTGCCAGCAGCCCCCTGAGGGGCGGAGACACCGGGGAGCTGTTTTTT
CASSPLRGGDTGELFF
>.|TRBV20-1|few|TRBJ2-5
TGCAGTGCACAAGGGGGTCAAGAGACCCAGTACTTC
CSAQGGQETQYF
>TRBD2|TRBV20-1|few|TRBJ2-5
TGCAGTGCTCGAACGGCTAGCGGTTCCCAAGAGACCCAGTACTTC
CSARTASGSQETQYF
>.|TRBV7-9|.|TRBJ2-3
TGTGCCAGCAGCTTAGATAGAGCTACGCAGTATTTT
CASSLDRATQYF
>TRBD2|TRBV3-1|.|TRBJ2-3
TGTGCCAGCAGCCAAGTCGGTCTAGCGGGGCCCAACACAGATACGCAGTATTTT
CASSQVGLAGPNTDTQYF
>.|TRBV7-2|.|TRBJ2-1
TGTGCCAGCAGTCTAGCGCCGGCCTGGACGGCTTTTGGGTCCTACAATGAGCAGTTCTTC
CASSLAPAWTAFGSYNEQFF
>.|TRBV27|few|TRBJ1-3
TGTGCCAGCAGTTTCCGGGGTTCTGGAAACACCATATATTTT
CASSFRGSGNTIYF
>TRBD1|TRBV11-2|many|TRBJ1-1
TGTGCCAGCAGCTTAAGGGGGCCGGGTGAAGCTTTCTTT
CASSLRGPGEAFF
>.|TRBV12-3/TRBV12-4|.|TRBJ1-2
TGTGCCAGCAGTTCATTTTGGGGGGCTTATGGCTACACCTTC
CASSSFWGAYGYTF